The 9 T cell receptor beta chains in this list originate from one sample, sequenced in a study of cytomegalovirus exposure and HLA in healthy donors. PCR was performed using 60 Vbeta and 13 Jbeta primers. Libraries were prepared by immunoSEQ multiplex PCR; TCRdb keeps only in-frame clonotypes and omits some of them. Counted here are tens of thousands of clones, more than 80% occurring once; the ten biggest clones make up 9.5% to 12%. What was sequenced was PBMCs. Receptor source: a middle-aged woman in good health and CMV-seropositive.

The chain has TRBV18 and TRBJ2-1, with TRBD1 identical over 7 bases. The CDR3 contains 15 residues. V lost 3 bases, J lost 4 bases, and 6 bases stayed unmatched. Germline-derived CDR1 and CDR2 are KGHSH and LQKENI. In DNA form, the CDR3 reads TGTGCCAGCTCACCCGGACAGGACTCTTACAATGAGCAGTTCTTC. This sequence encodes CASSPGQDSYNEQFF.

J is TRBJ2-7 and V is TRBV11-2; 8 nucleotides match TRBD2. From germline, CDR1 is SGHAT and CDR2 FQNNGV. V trimming: 1 base; J trimming: 2 bases; junction bases outside the gene matches: 4. The CDR3 contains 15 residues. The CDR3 spells CASSLAGGPAYEQYF. The CDR3 nucleotides are TGTGCCAGCAGCTTAGCGGGGGGGCCAGCCTACGAGCAGTACTTC.

The chain uses TRBV6-1 and TRBJ2-1; TRBD1 is a possible D gene (5 bases). V gave up 3 bases and J gave up 0 bases, with 18 bases separating them. The CDR3 consists of 18 residues. Germline CDR1 and CDR2: MNHNS and SASEGT. The CDR3 sequence: CASSDPWARAASYNEQFF. The CDR3 region has the DNA TGTGCCAGCAGTGATCCTTGGGCCAGGGCGGCCTCCTACAATGAGCAGTTCTTC.

The CDR3 reads CARQGSLAPPYEQYF. CDR3 bases: TGCGCCAGGCAGGGGTCCTTAGCCCCTCCCTACGAGCAGTACTTC. V is TRBV23-1 and J is TRBJ2-5; possible D gene TRBD1, 6 bases. Matching the DNA end better, TRBJ2-7 makes the J call doubtful. TRBV23-1 is recorded as an ORF, its role being uncertain. The CDR3 is 15 amino acids.

This sequence joins TRBV18 and TRBJ1-4; 7 nucleotides match TRBD1. Trimming removed 1 base from V and 8 bases from J; junction bases left unmatched: 7. This CDR3 spans 15 amino acids. CDR1 is KGHSH and CDR2 is LQKENI in the germline V gene. CDR3 in DNA: TGTGCCAGCTCACCACACAGGGGCAGGGGGGAAAAACTGTTTTTT. Translated: CASSPHRGRGEKLFF. Full variable domain (outside the CDR3, taken from reference TRBV18 and TRBJ1-4): NAGVMQNPRHLVRRRGQEARLRCSPMKGHSHVYWYRQLPEEGLKFMVYLQKENIIDESGMPKERFSAEFPKEGPSILRIQQVVRGDSAAYFCASSPHRGRGEKLFFGSGTQLSVL.

The chain is built from TRBV7-9 and TRBJ2-1; 8 bases match TRBD2. The CDR3 runs to 15 residues. The germline CDR1 and CDR2 sequences are SEHNR and FQNEAQ (reference sequence). Trimming at V came to 5 bases and at J to 6 bases, leaving 9 bases not matched to a gene. CDR3 in amino acids: CASSQRGSAGNEQFF. The CDR3 bases are TGTGCCAGCAGCCAGCGGGGGTCGGCGGGCAATGAGCAGTTCTTC.

The V and J genes are TRBV23-1 and TRBJ1-2; a possible D gene is TRBD1 (6 bases). TRBV23-1 is given ORF status, its function remaining uncertain. V lost 2 bases to trimming and J lost 2 bases, with 15 bases between them. The length of the CDR3 is 16 residues. The CDR3, as DNA: TGCGCCAGCAGTCAAAGAGCGGACAGAAAGAACTATGGCTACACCTTC. Protein product: CASSQRADRKNYGYTF.

The genes are TRBV29-1 and TRBJ2-4; D might be TRBD2 (7 bases). V lost 7 bases and J lost 8, with 15 bases in between. The CDR3 is 12 residues long. Germline-derived CDR1 and CDR2 are SQVTM and ANQGSEA. This chain's CDR3 is CSAAQGGDIQYF. The CDR3, as DNA: TGCAGCGCCGCACAGGGAGGGGACATTCAGTACTTC.

The chain uses TRBV5-6 and TRBJ1-1, with 7 bases aligning to TRBD1. The V gene's germline CDR1 is SGHDT and CDR2 YYEEEE. The CDR3 is made up of 14 amino acids. After removal of 1 base from V and 5 bases from J, the junction contained 5 bases not matched to a gene. CDR3 protein: CASSLPTGRTEAFF. The CDR3 bases are TGTGCCAGCAGCTTGCCGACAGGGAGGACTGAAGCTTTCTTT.